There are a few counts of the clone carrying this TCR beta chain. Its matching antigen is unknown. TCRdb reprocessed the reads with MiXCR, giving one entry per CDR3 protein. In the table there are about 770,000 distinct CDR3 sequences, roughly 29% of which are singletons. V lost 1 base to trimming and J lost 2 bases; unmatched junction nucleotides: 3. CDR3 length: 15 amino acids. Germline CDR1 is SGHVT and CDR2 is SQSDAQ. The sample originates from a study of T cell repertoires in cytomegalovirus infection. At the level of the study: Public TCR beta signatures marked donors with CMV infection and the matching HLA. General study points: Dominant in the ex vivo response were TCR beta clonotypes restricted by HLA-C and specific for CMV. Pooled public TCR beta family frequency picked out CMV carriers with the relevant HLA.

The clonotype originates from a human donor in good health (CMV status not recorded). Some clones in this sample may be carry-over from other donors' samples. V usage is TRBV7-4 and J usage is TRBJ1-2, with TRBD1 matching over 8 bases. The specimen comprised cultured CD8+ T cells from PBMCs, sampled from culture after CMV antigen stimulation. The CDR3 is CASSLVAGGNYGYTF. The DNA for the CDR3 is TGTGCCAGCAGCTTAGTCGCAGGGGGCAACTATGGCTACACCTTC.